The following is a T cell receptor beta chain sequence with its context. Produced via immunoSEQ multiplex PCR; TCRdb's table is partial and in-frame only. The table has some 220,000 clones, around 83% seen once; the top ten hold under 1.5%. CDR3 size: 15 residues. Germline lookup yields CDR1 MGHRA and CDR2 YSYEKL. The ends were cut back, 0 bases at V and 5 bases at J, with 13 bases in the middle. Participants, about 18 to 100 years old, spanned around 25 US areas. The data belong to a study of blood T cell repertoires in COVID-19. The sequence was obtained from a woman in her thirties or forties with acute COVID-19. The J gene is TRBJ2-5, the V gene TRBV4-1; TRBD2 might be the D (5 bases). The sample consisted of PBMCs or T cells enriched from blood (not recorded which). The CDR3 coding sequence is TGCGCCAGCAGCCAAGAAATTCGGGGAGCGGAGACCCAGTACTTC. Residues: CASSQEIRGAETQYF.